The sequence of this TCR beta chain was determined in a study of OX40 agonist ivuxolimab in advanced cancers. Turning to the study itself: The patients got ivuxolimab, which is an agonistic anti-OX40 (CD134) antibody. One patient with hepatocellular carcinoma and two with cutaneous melanoma, three in all, had partial responses.

The germline V gene encodes CDR1 SNHLY and CDR2 FYNNEI. The junction had 3 bases not matched to a gene; V was cut back by 4 bases and J by 5 bases. This CDR3 has 15 amino acids. Researchers took blood at baseline, on cycle 4 day 1, and on cycle 7 day 1. Sequencing was performed with immunoSEQ multiplex PCR; in TCRdb, only in-frame clones are kept and a portion is missing. Of about 77,000 clones listed, around 92% are singletons. This specimen consisted of CD4+ or CD8+ T cells sorted from blood, obtained in a trial of the OX40 agonist ivuxolimab. The rearrangement links TRBV2 to TRBJ1-5; TRBD1 matches 12 bases. This clonotype originated in an adult with an advanced solid tumor such as melanoma, head and neck, liver or kidney cancer. CDR3 sequence reads: CASSAGTGGYQPQHF. The CDR3 bases are TGTGCCAGCAGTGCGGGGACAGGGGGCTATCAGCCCCAGCATTTT.